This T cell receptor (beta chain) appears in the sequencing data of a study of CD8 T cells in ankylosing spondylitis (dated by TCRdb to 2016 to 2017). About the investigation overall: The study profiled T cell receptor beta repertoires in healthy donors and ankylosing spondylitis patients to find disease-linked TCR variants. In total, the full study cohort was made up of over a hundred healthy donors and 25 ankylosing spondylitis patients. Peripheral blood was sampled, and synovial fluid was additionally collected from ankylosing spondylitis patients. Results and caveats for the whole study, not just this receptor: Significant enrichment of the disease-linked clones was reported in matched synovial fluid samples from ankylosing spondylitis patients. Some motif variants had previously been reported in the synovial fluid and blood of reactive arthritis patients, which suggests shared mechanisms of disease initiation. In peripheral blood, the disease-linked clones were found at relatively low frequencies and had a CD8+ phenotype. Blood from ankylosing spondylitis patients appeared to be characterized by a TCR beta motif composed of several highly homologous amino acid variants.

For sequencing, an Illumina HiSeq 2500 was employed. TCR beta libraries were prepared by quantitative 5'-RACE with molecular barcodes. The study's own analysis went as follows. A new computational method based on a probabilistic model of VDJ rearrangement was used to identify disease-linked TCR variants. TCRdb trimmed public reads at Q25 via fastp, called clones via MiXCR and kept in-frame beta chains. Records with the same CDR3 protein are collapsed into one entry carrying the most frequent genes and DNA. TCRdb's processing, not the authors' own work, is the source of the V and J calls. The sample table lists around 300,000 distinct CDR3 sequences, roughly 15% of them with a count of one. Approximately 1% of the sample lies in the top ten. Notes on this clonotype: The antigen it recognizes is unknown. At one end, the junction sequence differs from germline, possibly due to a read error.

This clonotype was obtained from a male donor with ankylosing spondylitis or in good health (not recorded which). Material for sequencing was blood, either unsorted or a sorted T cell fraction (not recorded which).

This receptor has the CDR3 CASSRRTGGNTGGLFF. The DNA is as follows: TGCGCCAGCAGCCGAAGGACAGGGGGGAACACCGGGGGGCTGTTTTTT. Recombination joined TRBV5-1 with TRBJ2-2; TRBD1 lines up with 10 middle nucleotides. CDR1 and CDR2 (SGHRS, YFSETQ) derive from the germline V gene. The CDR3, from cysteine to phenylalanine, totals 16 residues. Of all the DNA, just the CDR3 is kept, 48 bases in frame from base 1.